The 9 T cell receptor beta chains below come from one sample, sequenced in a study of cytomegalovirus exposure and HLA in healthy donors. In the PCR, 60 Vbeta and 13 Jbeta primers were used. This table comes from immunoSEQ multiplex PCR, and its TCRdb copy is limited to in-frame clones, with some not included. Among around 94,000 clones listed, 50% to 75% were seen once. Source material: PBMCs. These receptor sequences come from a man aged 25-45 years in good health and CMV-seronegative.

This clone occurred a few times. The rearrangement links TRBV6-5 to TRBJ2-5; 12 nucleotides agree with TRBD2. Germline assignment: CDR1 MNHEY and CDR2 SVGAGI. V lost 6 bases and J lost 5; bases outside the gene matches: 7. This CDR3 is built from 15 residues. The CDR3 region is CASSTTSGSGETQYF. For the CDR3, the DNA is TGTGCCAGCAGCACGACTAGCGGGAGCGGGGAGACCCAGTACTTC.

The chain couples TRBV2 to TRBJ2-2, with 7 bases that match TRBD1. CDR3 length: 15 amino acids. The V segment lost 6 bases and the J segment 3 bases; nucleotides outside the gene matches: 7. The germline V gene has CDR1 SNHLY and CDR2 FYNNEI. CDR3 coding DNA: TGTGCCAGCAGCGAGGGGGCGCCGGACACCGGGGAGCTGTTTTTT. It encodes CASSEGAPDTGELFF.

The chain links TRBV28 to TRBJ2-5, with TRBD1 matching over 7 bases. V shed 6 bases, J shed 5 bases, and the junction held 21 bases outside the gene matches. CDR3 length: 18 residues. Germline-derived CDR1 and CDR2 are MDHEN and SYDVKM. The CDR3 DNA reads as TGTGCCAGCAGAATTGTTAGGGGGCGCGCCAGTCAACTTGAGACCCAGTACTTC. Its protein product is CASRIVRGRASQLETQYF.

V and J are TRBV9 and TRBJ1-1; a possible D gene is TRBD1 (5 bases). The CDR3 consists of 14 residues. Germline V gene data show CDR1 as SGDLS and CDR2 as YYNGEE. V gave up 0 bases and J gave up 2 bases, with 8 bases separating them. The CDR3 bases are TGTGCCAGCAGCGTAGGACAGATCAACACTGAAGCTTTCTTT. Its protein product is CASSVGQINTEAFF.

The chain uses TRBV30 and TRBJ1-4, with TRBD1 as a possible D gene (5 bases). Trimming removed 3 bases from V and 0 bases from J, with 17 bases in between. The CDR3 consists of 17 residues. The germline V gene encodes CDR1 GTSNPN and CDR2 SVGIG (reference sequence). The CDR3 DNA reads TGTGCCTGGAGGGGGGGGATTATGGGTGCAACTAATGAAAAACTGTTTTTT. It codes for CAWRGGIMGATNEKLFF.

In its sample, this clone was seen a few times. The J gene is TRBJ2-3, the V gene TRBV11-1; 9 positions agree with TRBD1. J was trimmed by 2 bases and V by 5 bases; bases with no gene match: 11. The CDR3 is made up of 17 amino acids. Germline V CDR1 and CDR2: SGHAT, FQDESV (reference sequence). CDR3: CASSRQQQGATTDTQYF. CDR3 sequence (DNA): TGTGCCAGCAGCCGCCAACAACAGGGGGCTACCACAGATACGCAGTATTTT.

The J gene is TRBJ1-5, the V gene TRBV5-6; 8 bases match TRBD1. V was pared by 5 bases and J by 3 bases, with 7 bases of the junction left unmatched. Germline V gives CDR1 SGHDT, CDR2 YYEEEE. The CDR3 has 15 amino acids. The CDR3 nucleotides read TGTGCCAGCAGTGACTGGACAGGGAACAATCAGCCCCAGCATTTT. Residues: CASSDWTGNNQPQHF.

V and J are TRBV25-1 and TRBJ1-2; TRBD1 matches 9 bases. The trim removed 4 bases at V and 8 bases at J, leaving 8 bases unmatched. This CDR3 is 14 amino acids long. CDR1 is MGHDK and CDR2 is SYGVNS in the germline V gene. CDR3 coding DNA: TGTGCCAGCAGTGTACCCGGGACAGGGCGCGGCTACACCTTC. It yields the protein CASSVPGTGRGYTF.

The chain has TRBV19 and TRBJ1-5; TRBD1 might be the D (6 bases). Germline CDR1 reads LNHDA; CDR2 reads SQIVND (reference sequence). The CDR3 is 13 amino acids. V was trimmed by 7 bases and J by 5 bases, leaving 12 bases between them. CDR3 region: CASNNDRYQPQHF. The CDR3 nucleotides are TGTGCCAGTAACAACGACAGGTATCAGCCCCAGCATTTT.